This section outlines one T cell receptor (beta chain) sequence together with its context. Its matching antigen is unknown. Oncomine TCR Beta short-read sequencing was applied to DNA from cultured CD4+ T cells. In TCRdb, the PCR reads were re-called with MiXCR into one record per CDR3 protein. Of some 20,000 distinct CDR3 sequences listed, roughly 71% are singletons. Regarding treatment: approximately nine-day PBMC culture with coronavirus spike peptide pools or control peptides (ViraFEST assay). Cells were cultured for around ten days, and then CD4+ T cells were isolated by negative selection. The CDR3 totals 14 residues. CDR1 MNHEY and CDR2 SVGAGI come from the germline V gene. V shed 0 bases, J shed 5 bases, and the junction held 4 bases outside the gene matches. These data originate in a study of vaccination and CD4 T cells after COVID-19. Study in general: Overlapping spike peptides of SARS-CoV-2, HCoV-NL63, HCoV-OC43 and HCoV-229E stimulated the cells. Study-level points and caveats: Post-infection sampling omitted early timepoints and covered relatively few convalescent patients.

Source material: CD4+ T cells from blood, cultured in vitro. The TCR sequence derives from a human donor who had recovered from COVID-19. The chain has TRBV6-5 and TRBJ2-7; 7 bases match TRBD1. The CDR3 coding sequence is TGTGCCAGCAGTTACTCAGGACAGGTTAACGAGCAGTACTTC. The encoded protein is CASSYSGQVNEQYF.